Given below is one T cell receptor (beta chain) in context. These data come from a study of shared clonotypes between healthy human individuals. The protocol was immunoSEQ multiplex PCR, while the TCRdb copy is restricted to in-frame clones and leaves out a portion. The sample holds a few million clones, more than 80% seen once. J lost 6 bases, V lost 3 bases, and 8 bases had no gene match. The CDR3 sequence is 15 residues long. CDR1 and CDR2 (germline): LNHNV, YYDKDF (reference sequence). This TCR was sampled from a man aged 18 to 29 in good health. Some clones in this sample may be carry-over from other donors' samples. The sample consisted of naive CD4+ T cells from PBMCs. Indicated subset: CD45RA+ positively selected. The chain recombines TRBV15 with TRBJ1-5; 7 bases are shared with TRBD1. In nucleotides, the CDR3 is TGTGCCACCAGCAGGGGTATCTCAGGGGGTCAGCCCCAGCATTTT. Its translation is CATSRGISGGQPQHF. The variable domain in full, with the rest retrieved from reference TRBV15 and TRBJ1-5, is DAMVIQNPRYQVTQFGKPVTLSCSQTLNHNVMYWYQQKSSQAPKLLFHYYDKDFNNEADTPDNFQSRRPNTSFCFLDIRSPGLGDTAMYLCATSRGISGGQPQHFGDGTRLSIL.